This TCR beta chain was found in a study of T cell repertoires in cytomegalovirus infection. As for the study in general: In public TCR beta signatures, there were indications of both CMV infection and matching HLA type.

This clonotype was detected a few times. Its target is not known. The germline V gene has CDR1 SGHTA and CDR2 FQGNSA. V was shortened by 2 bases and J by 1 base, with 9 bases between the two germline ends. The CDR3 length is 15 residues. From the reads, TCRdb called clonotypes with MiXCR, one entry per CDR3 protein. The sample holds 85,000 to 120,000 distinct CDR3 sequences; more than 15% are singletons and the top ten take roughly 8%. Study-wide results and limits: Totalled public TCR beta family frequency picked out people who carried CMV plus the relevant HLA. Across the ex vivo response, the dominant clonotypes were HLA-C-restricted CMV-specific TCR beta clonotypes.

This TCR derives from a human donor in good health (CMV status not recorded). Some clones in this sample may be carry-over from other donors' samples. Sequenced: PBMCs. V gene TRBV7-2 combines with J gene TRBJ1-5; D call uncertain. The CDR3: CASSLIGLSNQPQHF. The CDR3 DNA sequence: TGTGCCAGCAGCTTAATCGGTCTGAGCAATCAGCCCCAGCATTTT.